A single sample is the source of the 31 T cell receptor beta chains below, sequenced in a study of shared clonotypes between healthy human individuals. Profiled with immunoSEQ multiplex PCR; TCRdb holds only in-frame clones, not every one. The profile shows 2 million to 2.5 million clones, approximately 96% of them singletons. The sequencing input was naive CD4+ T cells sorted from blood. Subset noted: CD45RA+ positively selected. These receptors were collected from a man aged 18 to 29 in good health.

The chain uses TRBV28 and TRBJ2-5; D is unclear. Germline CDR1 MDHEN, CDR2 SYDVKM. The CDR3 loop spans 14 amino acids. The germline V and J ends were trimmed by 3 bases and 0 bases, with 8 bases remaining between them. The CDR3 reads CASSFLRDQETQYF. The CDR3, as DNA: TGTGCCAGCAGTTTCCTCCGGGACCAAGAGACCCAGTACTTC.

CDR3 sequence reads: CASSETFQGQKLFF. CDR3 DNA: TGTGCCAGCAGTGAAACGTTCCAAGGGCAAAAACTGTTTTTT. The chain has TRBV6-1 and TRBJ1-4; D is unclear. The germline gives CDR1 MNHNS, CDR2 SASEGT. Trimming left V 2 bases short and J 9 bases short, with 13 bases between. This CDR3 is built from 14 residues.

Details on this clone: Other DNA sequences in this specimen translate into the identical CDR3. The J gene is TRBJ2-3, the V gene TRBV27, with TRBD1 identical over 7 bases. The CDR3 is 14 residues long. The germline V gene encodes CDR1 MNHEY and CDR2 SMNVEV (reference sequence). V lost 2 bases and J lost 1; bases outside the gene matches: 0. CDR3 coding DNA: TGTGCCAGCAGTTTAGACAGGGGCACAGATACGCAGTATTTT. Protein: CASSLDRGTDTQYF.

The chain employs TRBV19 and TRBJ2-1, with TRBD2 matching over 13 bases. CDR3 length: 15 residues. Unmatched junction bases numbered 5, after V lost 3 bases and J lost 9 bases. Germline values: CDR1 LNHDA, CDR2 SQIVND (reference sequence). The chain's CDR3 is CASSITSGRVGEQFF. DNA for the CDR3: TGTGCCAGTAGTATCACTAGCGGGAGGGTGGGTGAGCAGTTCTTC.

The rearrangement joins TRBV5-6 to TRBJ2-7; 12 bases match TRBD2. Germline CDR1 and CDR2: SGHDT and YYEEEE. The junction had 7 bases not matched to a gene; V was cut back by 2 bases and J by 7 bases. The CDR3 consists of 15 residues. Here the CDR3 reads CASSFRTSGTGEQYF. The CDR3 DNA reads TGTGCCAGCAGCTTTAGGACTAGCGGGACGGGGGAGCAGTACTTC.

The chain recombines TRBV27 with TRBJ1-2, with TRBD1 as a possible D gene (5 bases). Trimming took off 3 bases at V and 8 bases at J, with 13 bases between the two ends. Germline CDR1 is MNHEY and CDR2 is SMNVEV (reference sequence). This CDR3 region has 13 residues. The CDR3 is CASSLGRTGGYTF. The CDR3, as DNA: TGTGCCAGCAGTTTGGGACGGACGGGGGGCTACACCTTC.

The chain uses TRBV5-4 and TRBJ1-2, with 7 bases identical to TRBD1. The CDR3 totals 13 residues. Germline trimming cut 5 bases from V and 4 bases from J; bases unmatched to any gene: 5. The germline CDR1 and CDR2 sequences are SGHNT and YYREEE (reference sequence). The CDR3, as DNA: TGTGCCAGCAGTTCGACAGGGATCTATGGCTACACCTTC. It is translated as CASSSTGIYGYTF.

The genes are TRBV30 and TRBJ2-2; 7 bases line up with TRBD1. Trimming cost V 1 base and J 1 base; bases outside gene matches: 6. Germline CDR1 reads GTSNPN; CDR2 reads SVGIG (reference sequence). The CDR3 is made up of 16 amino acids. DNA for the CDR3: TGTGCCTGGAGTGCATCGAGGACAGGGAACACCGGGGAGCTGTTTTTT. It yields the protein CAWSASRTGNTGELFF. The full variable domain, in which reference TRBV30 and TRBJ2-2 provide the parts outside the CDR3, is SQTIHQWPATLVQPVGSPLSLECTVEGTSNPNLYWYRQAAGRGLQLLFYSVGIGQISSEVPQNLSASRPQDRQFILSSKKLLLSDSGFYLCAWSASRTGNTGELFFGEGSRLTVL.

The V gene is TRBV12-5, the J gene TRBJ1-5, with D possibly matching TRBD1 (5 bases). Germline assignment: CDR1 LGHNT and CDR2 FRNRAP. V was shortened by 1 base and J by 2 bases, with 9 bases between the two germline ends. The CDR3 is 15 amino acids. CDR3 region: CASGLGGLGNQPQHF. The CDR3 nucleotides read TGTGCTAGTGGTTTGGGGGGACTCGGCAATCAGCCCCAGCATTTT. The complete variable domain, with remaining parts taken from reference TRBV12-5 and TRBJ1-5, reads DARVTQTPRHKVTEMGQEVTMRCQPILGHNTVFWYRQTMMQGLELLAYFRNRAPLDDSGMPKDRFSAEMPDATLATLKIQPSEPRDSAVYFCASGLGGLGNQPQHFGDGTRLSIL.

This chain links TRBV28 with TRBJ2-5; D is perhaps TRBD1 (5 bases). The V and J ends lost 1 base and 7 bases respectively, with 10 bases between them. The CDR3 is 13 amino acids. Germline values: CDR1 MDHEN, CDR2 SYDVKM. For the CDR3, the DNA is TGTGCCAGCAGTTTATACAGGTTCGGGACCCAGTACTTC. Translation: CASSLYRFGTQYF.

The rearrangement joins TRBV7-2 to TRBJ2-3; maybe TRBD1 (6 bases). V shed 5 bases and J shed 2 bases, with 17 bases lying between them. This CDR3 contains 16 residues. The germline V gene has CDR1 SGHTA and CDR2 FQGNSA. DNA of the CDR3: TGTGCCAGCAGCCCTCGAGGGGGAAGCCTCACAGATACGCAGTATTTT. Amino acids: CASSPRGGSLTDTQYF.

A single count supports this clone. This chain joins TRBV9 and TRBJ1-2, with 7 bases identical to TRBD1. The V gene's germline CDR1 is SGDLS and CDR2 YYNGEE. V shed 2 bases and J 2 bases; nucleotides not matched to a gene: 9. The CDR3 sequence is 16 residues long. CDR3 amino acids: CASSVNPDRANYGYTF. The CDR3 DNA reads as TGTGCCAGCAGCGTGAACCCTGACAGGGCCAACTATGGCTACACCTTC.

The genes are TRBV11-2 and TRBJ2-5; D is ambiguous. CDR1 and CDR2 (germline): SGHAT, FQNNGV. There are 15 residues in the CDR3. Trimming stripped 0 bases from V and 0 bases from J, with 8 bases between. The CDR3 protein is CASSLDGSYQETQYF. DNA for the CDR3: TGTGCCAGCAGCTTAGACGGATCGTACCAAGAGACCCAGTACTTC.

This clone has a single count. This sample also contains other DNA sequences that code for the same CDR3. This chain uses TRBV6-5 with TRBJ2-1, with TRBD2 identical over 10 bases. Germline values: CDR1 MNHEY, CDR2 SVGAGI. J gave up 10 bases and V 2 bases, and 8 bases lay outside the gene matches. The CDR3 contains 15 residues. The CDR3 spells CASSYGLAGVNEQFF. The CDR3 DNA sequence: TGTGCCAGCAGTTACGGGCTAGCGGGAGTTAACGAGCAGTTCTTC.

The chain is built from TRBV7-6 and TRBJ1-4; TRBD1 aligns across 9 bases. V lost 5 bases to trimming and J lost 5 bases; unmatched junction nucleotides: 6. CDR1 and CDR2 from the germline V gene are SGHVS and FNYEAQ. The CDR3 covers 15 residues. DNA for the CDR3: TGTGCCAGCAGCCCGGGGACAGGGCAAAATGAAAAACTGTTTTTT. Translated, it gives CASSPGTGQNEKLFF.

The CDR3 nucleotides read TGTGCCACCAGCAGCGCTAGGGCGTCGGCGGGCGAGCAGTACTTC. Its translation: CATSSARASAGEQYF. The rearrangement uses TRBV15 and TRBJ2-7; the D gene is possibly TRBD2 (5 bases). V lost 3 bases and J lost 6, with 18 bases in between. CDR3 length: 15 amino acids. Germline V gene lookup returns CDR1 LNHNV and CDR2 YYDKDF (reference sequence).

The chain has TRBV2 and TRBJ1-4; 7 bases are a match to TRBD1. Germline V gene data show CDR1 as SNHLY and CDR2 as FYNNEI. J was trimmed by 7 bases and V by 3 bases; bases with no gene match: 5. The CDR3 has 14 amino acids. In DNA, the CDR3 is TGTGCCAGCAGTGATGAGGGGGCGGTTGAAAAACTGTTTTTT. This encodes CASSDEGAVEKLFF.

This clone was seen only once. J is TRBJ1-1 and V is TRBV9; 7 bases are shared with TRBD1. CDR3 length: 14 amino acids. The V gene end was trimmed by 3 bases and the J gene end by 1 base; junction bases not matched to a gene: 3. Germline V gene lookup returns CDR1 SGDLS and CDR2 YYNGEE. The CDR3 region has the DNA TGTGCCAGCAGCGCAACAGGGGCGAACACTGAAGCTTTCTTT. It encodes CASSATGANTEAFF. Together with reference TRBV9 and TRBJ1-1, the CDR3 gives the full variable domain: DSGVTQTPKHLITATGQRVTLRCSPRSGDLSVYWYQQSLDQGLQFLIQYYNGEERAKGNILERFSAQQFPDLHSELNLSSLELGDSALYFCASSATGANTEAFFGQGTRLTVV.

The CDR3 DNA sequence: TGTGCCAGCAGCTTACTAGGGCCCCTCGCTGAAGCTTTCTTT. Translated, it gives CASSLLGPLAEAFF. The chain uses TRBV5-6 and TRBJ1-1; D remains unclear. CDR1 and CDR2 from the germline V gene are SGHDT and YYEEEE. Deletions cut 2 bases from V and 6 bases from J, with 14 bases between. The CDR3 has 14 residues.

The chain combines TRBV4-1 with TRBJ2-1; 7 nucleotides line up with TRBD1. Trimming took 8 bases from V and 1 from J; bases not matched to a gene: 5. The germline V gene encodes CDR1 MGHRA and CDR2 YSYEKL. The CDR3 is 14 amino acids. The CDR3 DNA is TGCGCCAGCGGAAAGGGACAGTCCTACAATGAGCAGTTCTTC. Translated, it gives CASGKGQSYNEQFF.

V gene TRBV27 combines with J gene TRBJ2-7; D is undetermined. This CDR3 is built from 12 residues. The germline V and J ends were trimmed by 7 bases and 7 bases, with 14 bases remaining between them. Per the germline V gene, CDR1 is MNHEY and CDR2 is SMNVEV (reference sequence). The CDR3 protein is CASTLPMAEQYF. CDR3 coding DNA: TGTGCCAGCACCCTCCCCATGGCTGAGCAGTACTTC.

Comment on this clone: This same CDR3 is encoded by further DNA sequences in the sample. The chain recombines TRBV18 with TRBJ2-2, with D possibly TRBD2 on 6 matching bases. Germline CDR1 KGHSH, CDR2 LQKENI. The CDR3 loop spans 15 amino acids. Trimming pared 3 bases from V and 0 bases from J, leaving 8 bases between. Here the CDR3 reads CASSPGGANTGELFF. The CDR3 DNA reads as TGTGCCAGCTCACCGGGAGGAGCGAACACCGGGGAGCTGTTTTTT.

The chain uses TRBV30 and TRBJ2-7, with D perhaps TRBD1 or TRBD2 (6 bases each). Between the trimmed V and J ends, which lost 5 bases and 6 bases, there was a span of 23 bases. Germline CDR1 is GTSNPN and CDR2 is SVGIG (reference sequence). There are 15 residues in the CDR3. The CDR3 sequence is CAWPPGGQIEGEQYF. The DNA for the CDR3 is TGTGCCTGGCCTCCTGGGGGGCAAATAGAAGGCGAGCAGTACTTC.

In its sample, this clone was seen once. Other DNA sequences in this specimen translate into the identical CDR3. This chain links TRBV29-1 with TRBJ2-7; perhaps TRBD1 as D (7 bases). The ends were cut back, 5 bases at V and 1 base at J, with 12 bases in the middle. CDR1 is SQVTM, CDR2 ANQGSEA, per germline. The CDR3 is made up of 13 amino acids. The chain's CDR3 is CSVRAGGSYEQYF. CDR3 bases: TGCAGCGTTCGGGCAGGGGGGTCCTACGAGCAGTACTTC.

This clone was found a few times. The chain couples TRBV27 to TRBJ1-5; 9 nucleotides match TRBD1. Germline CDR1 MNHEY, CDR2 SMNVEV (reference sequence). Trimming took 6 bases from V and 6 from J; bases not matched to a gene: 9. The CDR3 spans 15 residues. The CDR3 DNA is TGTGCCAGCAGCATTTGGGACAGGGCGATTCAGCCCCAGCATTTT. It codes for CASSIWDRAIQPQHF.

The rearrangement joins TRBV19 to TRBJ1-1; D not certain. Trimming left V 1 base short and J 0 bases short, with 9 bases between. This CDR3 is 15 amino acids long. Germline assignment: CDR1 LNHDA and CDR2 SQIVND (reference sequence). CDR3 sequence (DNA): TGTGCCAGTAGTATAGCTCCCAGGTTGAACACTGAAGCTTTCTTT. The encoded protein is CASSIAPRLNTEAFF.

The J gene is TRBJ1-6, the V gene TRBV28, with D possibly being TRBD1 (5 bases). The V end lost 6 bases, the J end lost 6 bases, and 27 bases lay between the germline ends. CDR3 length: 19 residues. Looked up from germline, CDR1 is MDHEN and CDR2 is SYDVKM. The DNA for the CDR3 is TGTGCCAGCAGCCCTCCTGGGCGGGGGGTAATAAGGGGTAATTCACCCCTCCACTTT. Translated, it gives CASSPPGRGVIRGNSPLHF. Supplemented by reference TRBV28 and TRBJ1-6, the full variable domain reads DVKVTQSSRYLVKRTGEKVFLECVQDMDHENMFWYRQDPGLGLRLIYFSYDVKMKEKGDIPEGYSVSREKKERFSLILESASTNQTSMYLCASSPPGRGVIRGNSPLHFGNGTRLTVT.

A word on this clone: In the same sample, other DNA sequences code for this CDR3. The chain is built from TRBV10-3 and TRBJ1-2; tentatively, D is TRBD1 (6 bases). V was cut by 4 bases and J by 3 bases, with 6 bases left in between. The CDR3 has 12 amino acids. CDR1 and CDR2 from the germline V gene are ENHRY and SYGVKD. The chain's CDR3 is CAISGTDYGYTF. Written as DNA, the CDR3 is TGTGCCATCAGTGGGACAGACTATGGCTACACCTTC.

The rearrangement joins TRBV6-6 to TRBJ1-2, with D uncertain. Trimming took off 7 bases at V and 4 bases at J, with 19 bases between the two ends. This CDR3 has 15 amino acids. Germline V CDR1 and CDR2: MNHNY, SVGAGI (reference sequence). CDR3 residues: CASTPEARSTYGYTF. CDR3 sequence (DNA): TGTGCCAGCACCCCAGAGGCACGATCTACCTATGGCTACACCTTC.

Here the CDR3 DNA reads TGTGCCAGCAGCCAAGATCATATTCGGGACTCTAACTATGGCTACACCTTC. As protein: CASSQDHIRDSNYGYTF. The chain joins TRBV4-2 to TRBJ1-2, with D possibly matching TRBD1 (5 bases). Germline V CDR1 and CDR2: LGHNA, YNFKEQ. Trimming cost V 0 bases and J 0 bases, with 14 bases left between them. The CDR3 is 17 residues long.

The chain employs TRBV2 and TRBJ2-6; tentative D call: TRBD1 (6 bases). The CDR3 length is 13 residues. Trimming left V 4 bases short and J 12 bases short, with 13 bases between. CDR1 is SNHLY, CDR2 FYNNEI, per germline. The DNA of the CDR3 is TGTGCCAGCAGTGTGGACAGTACGCCCGTCCTGACTTTC. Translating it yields CASSVDSTPVLTF.